A single sample gave rise to the 21 T cell receptor beta chains below, sequenced in a study of blood T cell repertoires in COVID-19. Assay: immunoSEQ multiplex PCR; the TCRdb copy retains only in-frame clones and omits some. Here the sample spans 270,000 or so clones, approximately 85% being singletons. Sequenced: peripheral blood. Source of these receptors: a human donor in a cohort sampled during active COVID-19.

The chain joins TRBV20-1 to TRBJ1-1, with D possibly matching TRBD1 (5 bases). Looked up from germline, CDR1 is DFQATT and CDR2 is SNEGSKA (reference sequence). Trimming removed 3 bases at V and 0 bases at J, with 14 bases between. The CDR3 contains 15 residues. The CDR3 here is CSASKSGSMNTEAFF. In DNA, the CDR3 is TGCAGTGCTAGTAAGTCAGGGTCCATGAACACTGAAGCTTTCTTT.

The chain uses TRBV18 and TRBJ2-7, with TRBD2 identical over 7 bases. Germline values: CDR1 KGHSH, CDR2 LQKENI. There are 14 residues in the CDR3. V lost 2 bases to trimming and J lost 7 bases; unmatched junction nucleotides: 8. DNA of the CDR3: TGTGCCAGCTCACCAACGGCGGGAGTGCAAGAGCAGTACTTC. Translating it yields CASSPTAGVQEQYF. Supplemented by reference TRBV18 and TRBJ2-7, the full variable domain reads NAGVMQNPRHLVRRRGQEARLRCSPMKGHSHVYWYRQLPEEGLKFMVYLQKENIIDESGMPKERFSAEFPKEGPSILRIQQVVRGDSAAYFCASSPTAGVQEQYFGPGTRLTVT.

This chain links TRBV7-2 with TRBJ2-3; TRBD2 agrees at 12 bases. The CDR3 has 16 amino acids. Per germline, CDR1 SGHTA and CDR2 FQGNSA. Germline trimming cut 6 bases from V and 8 bases from J; bases unmatched to any gene: 12. DNA of the CDR3: TGTGCCAGCAGGTCGCCTCTAGCGGGAGGGCCAGGTACGCAGTATTTT. It is translated as CASRSPLAGGPGTQYF.

The chain links TRBV2 to TRBJ1-2; D remains ambiguous. V lost 3 bases and J lost 7, with 15 bases in between. CDR1 is SNHLY, CDR2 FYNNEI, per germline. The CDR3 runs to 14 residues. This CDR3 is CASSDTIFAGGYTF. In nucleotides, the CDR3 is TGTGCCAGCAGTGATACTATCTTTGCGGGTGGCTACACCTTC.

The V call is TRBV7-9, the J call TRBJ1-6; tentative D call: TRBD1 (6 bases). Germline CDR1 reads SEHNR; CDR2 reads FQNEAQ (reference sequence). The length of the CDR3 is 14 residues. The V end lost 4 bases, the J end lost 7 bases, and 11 bases lay between the germline ends. The CDR3 sequence: CASSSGQLNSPLHF. DNA for the CDR3: TGTGCCAGCAGCTCCGGACAGTTAAATTCACCCCTCCACTTT.

V and J are TRBV3-1 (or the pseudogene TRBV3-2) and TRBJ2-7; D is possibly TRBD1 (5 bases). The CDR3 is made up of 15 amino acids. Germline lookup yields CDR1 LGHDT and CDR2 YNNKEL (reference sequence). Trimming cost V 4 bases and J 2 bases, with 15 bases left between them. CDR3: CASSRTGRAPYEQYF. The CDR3 DNA is TGTGCCAGCAGCCGTACAGGAAGGGCTCCCTACGAGCAGTACTTC.

The chain carries TRBV2 and TRBJ2-5; tentative D call: TRBD1 (5 bases). The CDR3 is made up of 13 amino acids. Per the germline V gene, CDR1 is SNHLY and CDR2 is FYNNEI. V lost 2 bases and J lost 2, with 6 bases in between. The CDR3 DNA reads as TGTGCCAGCAGTGAATCAGGGCAAGAGACCCAGTACTTC. Its protein product is CASSESGQETQYF.

The rearrangement links TRBV11-1 to TRBJ2-1; D may be TRBD1 (6 bases). Trimming removed 5 bases at V and 0 bases at J, with 8 bases between. Germline CDR1 reads SGHAT; CDR2 reads FQDESV (reference sequence). This CDR3 region has 14 residues. Here the CDR3 reads CASSPGDSYNEQFF. The CDR3 bases are TGTGCCAGCAGCCCAGGGGACTCCTACAATGAGCAGTTCTTC.

V and J are TRBV6-1 and TRBJ1-2; 7 bases are shared with TRBD1. The CDR3 contains 15 residues. With 0 bases clipped from V and 2 bases from J, the junction kept 3 bases outside the gene matches. CDR1 and CDR2 (germline): MNHNS, SASEGT. CDR3 bases: TGTGCCAGCAGTGAAGCGGCAGGGGGAAACTATGGCTACACCTTC. Amino acid sequence: CASSEAAGGNYGYTF.

The chain is built from TRBV5-1 and TRBJ2-2, with a weak D call TRBD1 (6 bases). This CDR3 is 14 amino acids long. The germline gives CDR1 SGHRS, CDR2 YFSETQ. V lost 2 bases, J lost 3 bases, and 8 bases lay in between. The CDR3 here is CASSLQGDTGELFF. The CDR3 nucleotides are TGCGCCAGCAGCTTACAGGGAGACACCGGGGAGCTGTTTTTT.

V and J are TRBV11-2 and TRBJ2-3; 9 bases align to TRBD2. V shed 5 bases, J shed 6 bases, and the junction held 9 bases outside the gene matches. CDR1 SGHAT and CDR2 FQNNGV come from the germline V gene. This CDR3 has 15 residues. Here the CDR3 reads CASSRLAGAGDTQYF. The CDR3 nucleotides read TGTGCCAGCAGCCGTTTAGCGGGAGCCGGGGATACGCAGTATTTT.

The chain joins TRBV28 to TRBJ2-7, with 8 bases lining up with TRBD2. V was pared by 2 bases and J by 0 bases, with 6 bases of the junction left unmatched. The CDR3 contains 16 residues. Germline-derived CDR1 and CDR2 are MDHEN and SYDVKM. CDR3 loop: CASSLVTSGASYEQYF. CDR3 DNA: TGTGCCAGCAGTTTAGTAACTAGCGGAGCCTCCTACGAGCAGTACTTC. The entire variable domain, with the rest obtained from reference TRBV28 and TRBJ2-7, is as follows: DVKVTQSSRYLVKRTGEKVFLECVQDMDHENMFWYRQDPGLGLRLIYFSYDVKMKEKGDIPEGYSVSREKKERFSLILESASTNQTSMYLCASSLVTSGASYEQYFGPGTRLTVT.

The rearrangement uses TRBV7-4 and TRBJ2-3; 8 positions match TRBD1. Germline CDR1 and CDR2: SGHVT and SQSDAQ. The CDR3 has 16 amino acids. J gave up 5 bases and V 5 bases, and 12 bases lay outside the gene matches. For the CDR3, the DNA is TGTGCCAGCAGCAGTGCGGGACAGGAATACGAAGATACGCAGTATTTT. Protein sequence: CASSSAGQEYEDTQYF.

The chain couples TRBV5-1 to TRBJ2-2, with a possible D match to TRBD1 (6 bases). Deletions cut 0 bases from V and 5 bases from J, with 8 bases between. The germline V gene encodes CDR1 SGHRS and CDR2 YFSETQ. This CDR3 is built from 14 residues. The CDR3 sequence is CASSLGTETGELFF. The CDR3 nucleotides are TGCGCCAGCAGCTTGGGGACAGAGACCGGGGAGCTGTTTTTT. The variable domain in full, completed from reference TRBV5-1 and TRBJ2-2, reads KAGVTQTPRYLIKTRGQQVTLSCSPISGHRSVSWYQQTPGQGLQFLFEYFSETQRNKGNFPGRFSGRQFSNSRSEMNVSTLELGDSALYLCASSLGTETGELFFGEGSRLTVL.

As for this clone: Other DNA sequences of this sample code for an identical CDR3. This sequence joins TRBV9 and TRBJ2-1, with 10 bases identical to TRBD2. The CDR3 contains 15 residues. Trimming at V came to 3 bases and at J to 0 bases, leaving 0 bases not matched to a gene. Germline assignment: CDR1 SGDLS and CDR2 YYNGEE. The CDR3 region has the DNA TGTGCCAGCAGCGAGCGGGAGGGCTCCTACAATGAGCAGTTCTTC. This codes for CASSEREGSYNEQFF.

The chain combines TRBV19 with TRBJ2-3; 7 nucleotides match TRBD2. The CDR3 is made up of 15 amino acids. CDR1 is LNHDA and CDR2 is SQIVND in the germline V gene (reference sequence). V was pared by 6 bases and J by 2 bases, with 8 bases of the junction left unmatched. The CDR3 reads CASSPRGENTDTQYF. The CDR3 bases are TGTGCCAGTAGCCCTCGGGGGGAAAACACAGATACGCAGTATTTT.

The CDR3 sequence is CASSPGTGAEQYF. CDR3 coding DNA: TGTGCCAGCAGCCCAGGGACAGGGGCCGAGCAGTACTTC. The chain links TRBV11-2 to TRBJ2-7, with 10 bases that match TRBD1. Germline V gene sequence: CDR1 SGHAT, CDR2 FQNNGV. The CDR3 length is 13 residues. V lost 5 bases, J lost 6 bases, and 4 bases stayed unmatched.

V and J are TRBV5-1 and TRBJ2-1, with 8 nucleotides matching TRBD1. V dropped 0 bases and J dropped 6; count of bases not matched to a gene: 5. Germline V gene data show CDR1 as SGHRS and CDR2 as YFSETQ. The CDR3 is 15 amino acids. CDR3 protein: CASSLGGTGGNEQFF. CDR3 nucleotides: TGCGCCAGCAGCTTGGGGGGGACAGGAGGCAATGAGCAGTTCTTC. Drawing the rest from reference TRBV5-1 and TRBJ2-1, the complete variable domain is KAGVTQTPRYLIKTRGQQVTLSCSPISGHRSVSWYQQTPGQGLQFLFEYFSETQRNKGNFPGRFSGRQFSNSRSEMNVSTLELGDSALYLCASSLGGTGGNEQFFGPGTRLTVL.

The rearrangement joins TRBV4-2 to TRBJ2-2; TRBD2 matches 8 bases. Unmatched junction bases numbered 7, after V lost 0 bases and J lost 1 base. This CDR3 has 18 residues. CDR1 LGHNA and CDR2 YNFKEQ come from the germline V gene. The CDR3 sequence: CASSQDLGAGGNTGELFF. For the CDR3, the DNA is TGTGCCAGCAGCCAAGATCTGGGGGCGGGAGGGAACACCGGGGAGCTGTTTTTT.

The chain has TRBV6-5 and TRBJ2-7; D unclear. CDR1 MNHEY and CDR2 SVGAGI come from the germline V gene. The CDR3 is made up of 12 amino acids. Trimming pared 11 bases from V and 5 bases from J, leaving 16 bases between. DNA for the CDR3: TGTGCCTCACGGAGTGTAGGTAACGAGCAGTACTTC. Encoded protein: CASRSVGNEQYF.

This clone has only one observation. The V gene is TRBV2, the J gene TRBJ1-1, with D hard to call. The CDR3 sequence is 14 residues long. Germline lookup yields CDR1 SNHLY and CDR2 FYNNEI. Trimming left V 7 bases short and J 5 bases short, with 17 bases between. Written as DNA, the CDR3 is TGTGCCAGCACATTTTCGAGCGGGCGGACTGAAGCTTTCTTT. Its protein is CASTFSSGRTEAFF.